A selection of T cell receptor beta chains follows, all from one sample in a study of T cell changes during pregnancy in multiple sclerosis. Sequencing was performed with immunoSEQ multiplex PCR; in TCRdb, only in-frame clones are kept and a portion is missing. The sample lists 45,000 to 60,000 clones; almost 95% were seen once. This sample comprised CD4+ T cells from peripheral blood mononuclear cells, obtained in the third trimester of pregnancy. Every receptor here comes from a female donor with multiple sclerosis, enrolled in a pregnancy study. CDR3s include the opening cysteine and the closing phenylalanine or tryptophan. Each record gives: J gene, clone size, D gene, V gene, CDR3 protein, CDR3 DNA. A D gene is named only where the DNA matches it firmly. Size tells how often a clone was seen (once, few, many) or the class of an expanded clone, and some rows leave it out.

j_gene: TRBJ2-3; abundance: once; d_gene: TRBD1; v_gene: TRBV5-4; CDR3aa: CASSSNRGSTDTQYF; CDR3nt: TGTGCCAGCAGCTCCAACAGGGGAAGCACAGATACGCAGTATTTT
j_gene: TRBJ2-7; abundance: .; d_gene: TRBD2; v_gene: TRBV6-5; CDR3aa: CASRLGLAGAYEQYF; CDR3nt: TGTGCCAGCAGGCTCGGACTAGCGGGGGCCTACGAGCAGTACTTC
j_gene: TRBJ2-2; abundance: .; d_gene: TRBD1; v_gene: TRBV30; CDR3aa: CAWWGQGYTGELFF; CDR3nt: TGTGCCTGGTGGGGACAGGGGTACACCGGGGAGCTGTTTTTT
j_gene: TRBJ2-3; abundance: .; d_gene: TRBD2; v_gene: TRBV2; CDR3aa: CASSEERAPSGGQDTQYF; CDR3nt: TGTGCCAGCAGTGAAGAGAGGGCCCCTAGCGGGGGGCAAGATACGCAGTATTTT
j_gene: TRBJ2-3; abundance: .; d_gene: .; v_gene: TRBV7-2; CDR3aa: CASSWRADTQYF; CDR3nt: TGTGCCAGCAGCTGGCGGGCGGATACGCAGTATTTT
j_gene: TRBJ2-4; abundance: .; d_gene: TRBD1; v_gene: TRBV19; CDR3aa: CASTYGQVTFPLAKNIQYF; CDR3nt: TGTGCCAGTACCTACGGACAGGTCACTTTTCCCCTAGCCAAAAACATTCAGTACTTC
j_gene: TRBJ2-3; abundance: .; d_gene: .; v_gene: TRBV30; CDR3aa: CAWSVGSNTDTQYF; CDR3nt: TGTGCCTGGAGTGTCGGTAGTAACACAGATACGCAGTATTTT
j_gene: TRBJ2-7; abundance: .; d_gene: TRBD1; v_gene: TRBV28; CDR3aa: CASSSGTVSSYEQYF; CDR3nt: TGTGCCAGCAGTTCCGGGACAGTCAGCTCCTACGAGCAGTACTTC
j_gene: TRBJ2-5; abundance: once; d_gene: .; v_gene: TRBV5-1; CDR3aa: CASSSGGTGSEETQYF; CDR3nt: TGCGCCAGCAGCTCTGGGGGAACAGGGAGCGAAGAGACCCAGTACTTC
j_gene: TRBJ1-2; abundance: .; d_gene: .; v_gene: TRBV5-6; CDR3aa: CASSGQNYGYTF; CDR3nt: TGTGCCAGCAGCGGGCAGAACTATGGCTACACCTTC
j_gene: TRBJ1-2; abundance: .; d_gene: .; v_gene: TRBV5-4; CDR3aa: CASSLAGGAGYTF; CDR3nt: TGTGCCAGCAGCTTGGCCGGTGGTGCTGGCTACACCTTC
j_gene: TRBJ1-6; abundance: medium-sized; d_gene: .; v_gene: TRBV2; CDR3aa: CAGRPSPNSPLHF; CDR3nt: TGTGCCGGCCGACCTAGCCCGAATTCACCCCTCCACTTT
j_gene: TRBJ1-1; abundance: .; d_gene: TRBD1; v_gene: TRBV27; CDR3aa: CASSLDRRYTEAFF; CDR3nt: TGTGCCAGCAGTTTGGACAGGAGGTACACTGAAGCTTTCTTT
j_gene: TRBJ2-2; abundance: .; d_gene: TRBD1; v_gene: TRBV10-3; CDR3aa: CAIGGQGGTGELFF; CDR3nt: TGTGCCATCGGGGGACAGGGGGGCACCGGGGAGCTGTTTTTT
j_gene: TRBJ2-7; abundance: once; d_gene: TRBD2; v_gene: TRBV25-1; CDR3aa: CASSAVAGGPYEQYF; CDR3nt: TGTGCCAGCAGCGCGGTGGCGGGGGGCCCGTACGAGCAGTACTTC
j_gene: TRBJ2-5; abundance: .; d_gene: .; v_gene: TRBV25-1; CDR3aa: CASSDSDRQETQYF; CDR3nt: TGTGCCAGCAGTGACTCGGACAGACAAGAGACCCAGTACTTC
j_gene: TRBJ2-2; abundance: .; d_gene: TRBD1; v_gene: TRBV5-4; CDR3aa: CASSSTGGGFTGELFF; CDR3nt: TGTGCCAGCAGCTCAACAGGGGGAGGCTTCACCGGGGAGCTGTTTTTT
j_gene: TRBJ2-1; abundance: .; d_gene: .; v_gene: TRBV29-1; CDR3aa: CSVPLRPIEQFF; CDR3nt: TGCAGCGTTCCCCTCCGCCCTATTGAGCAGTTCTTC
j_gene: TRBJ1-6; abundance: .; d_gene: .; v_gene: TRBV4-1; CDR3aa: CASSQTDMGLSKSPLHF; CDR3nt: TGCGCCAGCAGCCAGACAGACATGGGGCTCAGTAAATCACCCCTCCACTTT
j_gene: TRBJ2-3; abundance: .; d_gene: .; v_gene: TRBV14; CDR3aa: CASSPRGGLVDTQYF; CDR3nt: TGTGCCAGCAGCCCTCGTGGAGGGCTGGTAGATACGCAGTATTTT
j_gene: TRBJ2-7; abundance: .; d_gene: .; v_gene: TRBV4-1; CDR3aa: CASSPPGALPYEQYF; CDR3nt: TGCGCCAGCAGCCCGCCCGGAGCACTCCCCTACGAGCAGTACTTC
j_gene: TRBJ1-1; abundance: .; d_gene: .; v_gene: TRBV7-2; CDR3aa: CASSLDPRGKNTEAFF; CDR3nt: TGTGCCAGCAGCTTAGACCCCCGCGGAAAGAACACTGAAGCTTTCTTT